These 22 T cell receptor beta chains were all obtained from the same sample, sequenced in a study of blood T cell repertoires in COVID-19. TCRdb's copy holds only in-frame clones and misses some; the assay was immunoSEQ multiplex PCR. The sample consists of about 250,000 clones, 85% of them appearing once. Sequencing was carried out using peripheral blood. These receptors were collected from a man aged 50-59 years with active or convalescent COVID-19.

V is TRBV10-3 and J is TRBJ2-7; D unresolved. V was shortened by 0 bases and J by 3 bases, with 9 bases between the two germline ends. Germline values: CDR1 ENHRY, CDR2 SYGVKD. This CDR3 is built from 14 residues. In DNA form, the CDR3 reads TGTGCCATCAGTGAGTCCGGGTCAGACTACGAGCAGTACTTC. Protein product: CAISESGSDYEQYF.

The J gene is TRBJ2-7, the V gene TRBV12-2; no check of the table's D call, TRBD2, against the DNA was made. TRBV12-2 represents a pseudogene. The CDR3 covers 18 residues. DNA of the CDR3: TGTGCAAGTCGCTGGAGGGCGAGCGGGAGGGCCTTAGCCTACGAGCAGTACTTC. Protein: CASRWRASGRALAYEQYF.

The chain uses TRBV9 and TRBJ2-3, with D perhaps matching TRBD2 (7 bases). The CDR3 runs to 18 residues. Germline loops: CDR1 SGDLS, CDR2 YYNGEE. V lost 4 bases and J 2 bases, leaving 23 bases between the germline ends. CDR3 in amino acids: CASSFSEKGGTNTDTQYF. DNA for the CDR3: TGTGCCAGCAGCTTCTCAGAGAAGGGAGGGACAAACACAGATACGCAGTATTTT.

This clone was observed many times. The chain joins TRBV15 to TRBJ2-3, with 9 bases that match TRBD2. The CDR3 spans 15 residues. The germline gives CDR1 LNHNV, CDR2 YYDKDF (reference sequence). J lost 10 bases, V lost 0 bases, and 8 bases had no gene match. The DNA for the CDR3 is TGTGCCACCAGCAGAGAGCGGGAGGGCCGCTCTGCGCAGTATTTT. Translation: CATSREREGRSAQYF.

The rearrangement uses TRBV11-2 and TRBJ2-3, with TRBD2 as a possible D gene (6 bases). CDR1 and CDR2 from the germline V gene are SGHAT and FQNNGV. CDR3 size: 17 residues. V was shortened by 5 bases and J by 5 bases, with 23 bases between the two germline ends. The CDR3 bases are TGTGCCAGCAGCCCTATGGAGGGAAGGGGCATTGTAGATACGCAGTATTTT. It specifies CASSPMEGRGIVDTQYF.

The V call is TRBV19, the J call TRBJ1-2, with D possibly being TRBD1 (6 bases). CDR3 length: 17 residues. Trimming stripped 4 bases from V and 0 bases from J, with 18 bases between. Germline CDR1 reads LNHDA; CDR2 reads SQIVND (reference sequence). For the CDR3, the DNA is TGTGCCAGTAGTACAGGCCGTTCGACAGGCTCTAACTATGGCTACACCTTC. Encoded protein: CASSTGRSTGSNYGYTF. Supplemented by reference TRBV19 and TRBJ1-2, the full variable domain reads DGGITQSPKYLFRKEGQNVTLSCEQNLNHDAMYWYRQDPGQGLRLIYYSQIVNDFQKGDIAEGYSVSREKKESFPLTVTSAQKNPTAFYLCASSTGRSTGSNYGYTFGSGTRLTVV.

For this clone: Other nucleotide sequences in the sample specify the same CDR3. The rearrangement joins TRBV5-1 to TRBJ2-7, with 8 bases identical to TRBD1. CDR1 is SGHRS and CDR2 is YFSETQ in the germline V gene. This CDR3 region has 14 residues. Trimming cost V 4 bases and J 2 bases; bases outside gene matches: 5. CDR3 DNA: TGCGCCAGCAGCACCGGACAGGGAACCTACGAGCAGTACTTC. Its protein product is CASSTGQGTYEQYF.

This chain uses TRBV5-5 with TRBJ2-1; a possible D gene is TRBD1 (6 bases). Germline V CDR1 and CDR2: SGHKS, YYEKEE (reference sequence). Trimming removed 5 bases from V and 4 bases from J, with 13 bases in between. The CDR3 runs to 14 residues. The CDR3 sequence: CASSRGRGYNEQFF. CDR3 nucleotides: TGTGCCAGCAGTCGGGGCAGGGGATACAATGAGCAGTTCTTC.

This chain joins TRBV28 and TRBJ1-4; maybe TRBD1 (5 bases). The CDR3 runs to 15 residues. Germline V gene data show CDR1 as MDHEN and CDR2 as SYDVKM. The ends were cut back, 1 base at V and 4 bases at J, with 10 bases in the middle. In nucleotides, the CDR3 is TGTGCCAGCAGTTTATTGGCAGGGATTAATGAAAAACTGTTTTTT. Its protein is CASSLLAGINEKLFF.

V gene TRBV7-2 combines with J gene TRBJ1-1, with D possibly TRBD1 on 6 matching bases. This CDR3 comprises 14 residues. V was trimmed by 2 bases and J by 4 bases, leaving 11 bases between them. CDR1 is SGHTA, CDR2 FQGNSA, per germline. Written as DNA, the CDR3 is TGTGCCAGCAGCTTACTTGCAGGGGTCACTGAAGCTTTCTTT. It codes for CASSLLAGVTEAFF.

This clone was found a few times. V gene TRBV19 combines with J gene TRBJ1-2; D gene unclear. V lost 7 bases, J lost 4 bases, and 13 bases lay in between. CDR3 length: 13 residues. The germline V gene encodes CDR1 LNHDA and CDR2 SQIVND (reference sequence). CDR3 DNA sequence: TGTGCCAGTACCCCAACCGGGGTCTATGGCTACACCTTC. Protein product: CASTPTGVYGYTF.

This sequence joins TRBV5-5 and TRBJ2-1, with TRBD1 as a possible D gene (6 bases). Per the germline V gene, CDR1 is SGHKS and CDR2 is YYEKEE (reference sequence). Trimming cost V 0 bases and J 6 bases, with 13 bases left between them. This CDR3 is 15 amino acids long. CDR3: CASSLAGQRSNEQFF. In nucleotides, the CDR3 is TGTGCCAGCAGCTTGGCCGGACAGCGGTCCAATGAGCAGTTCTTC.

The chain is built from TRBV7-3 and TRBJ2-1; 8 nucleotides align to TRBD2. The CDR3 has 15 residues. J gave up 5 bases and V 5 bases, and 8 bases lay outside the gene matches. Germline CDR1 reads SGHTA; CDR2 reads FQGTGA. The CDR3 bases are TGTGCCAGCAGCCTGTTAGCGGGATTTAACAATGAGCAGTTCTTC. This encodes CASSLLAGFNNEQFF. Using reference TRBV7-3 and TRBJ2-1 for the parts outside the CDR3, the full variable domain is GAGVSQTPSNKVTEKGKYVELRCDPISGHTALYWYRQSLGQGPEFLIYFQGTGAADDSGLPNDRFFAVRPEGSVSTLKIQRTERGDSAVYLCASSLLAGFNNEQFFGPGTRLTVL.

CDR3 coding DNA: TGCGCCAGCAGCCAAGGGGAGGGTCGTGGGTCACCCCTCCACTTT. Translating it yields CASSQGEGRGSPLHF. This chain links TRBV4-1 with TRBJ1-6; D is unresolved. V lost 1 base to trimming and J lost 10 bases, with 14 bases between them. From germline, CDR1 is MGHRA and CDR2 YSYEKL. This CDR3 comprises 15 residues.

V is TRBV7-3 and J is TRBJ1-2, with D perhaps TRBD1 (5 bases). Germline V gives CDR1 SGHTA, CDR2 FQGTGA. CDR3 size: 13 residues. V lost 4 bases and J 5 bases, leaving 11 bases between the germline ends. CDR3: CASSSGAGYGYTF. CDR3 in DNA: TGTGCCAGCAGCTCTGGGGCGGGGTATGGCTACACCTTC. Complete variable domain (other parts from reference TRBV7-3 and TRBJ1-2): GAGVSQTPSNKVTEKGKYVELRCDPISGHTALYWYRQSLGQGPEFLIYFQGTGAADDSGLPNDRFFAVRPEGSVSTLKIQRTERGDSAVYLCASSSGAGYGYTFGSGTRLTVV.

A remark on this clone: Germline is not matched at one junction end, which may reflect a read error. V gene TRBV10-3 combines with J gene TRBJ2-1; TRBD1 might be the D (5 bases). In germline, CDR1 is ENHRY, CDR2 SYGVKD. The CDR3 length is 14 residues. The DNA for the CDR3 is TGTGCCATCAGTGAGTCAAGGGGTTTGGGAAACTACGTCTTC. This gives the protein CAISESRGLGNYVF.

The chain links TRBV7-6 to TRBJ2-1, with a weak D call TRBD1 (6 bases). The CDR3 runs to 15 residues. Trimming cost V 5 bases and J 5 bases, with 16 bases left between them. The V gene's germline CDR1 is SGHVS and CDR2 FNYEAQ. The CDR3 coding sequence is TGTGCCAGCAGCGCCGCCGGGACACCAAACAATGAGCAGTTCTTC. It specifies CASSAAGTPNNEQFF.

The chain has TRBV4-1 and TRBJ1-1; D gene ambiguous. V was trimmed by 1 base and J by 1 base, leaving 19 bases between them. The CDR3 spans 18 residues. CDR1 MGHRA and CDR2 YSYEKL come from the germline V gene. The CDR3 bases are TGCGCCAGCAGCCAAGGAATTCTATCACGGTCATCGAACACTGAAGCTTTCTTT. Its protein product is CASSQGILSRSSNTEAFF.

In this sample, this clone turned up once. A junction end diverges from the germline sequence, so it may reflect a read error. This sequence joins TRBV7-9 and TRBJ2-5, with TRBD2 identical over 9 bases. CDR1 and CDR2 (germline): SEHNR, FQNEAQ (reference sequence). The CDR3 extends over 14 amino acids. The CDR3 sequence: CASSLAGLQETQYF. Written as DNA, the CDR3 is TGTGCCAGCAGCCTAGCGGGGCTCCAAGAGACCCAGTACTTC. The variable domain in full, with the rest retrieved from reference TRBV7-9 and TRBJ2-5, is DTGVSQNPRHKITKRGQNVTFRCDPISEHNRLYWYRQTLGQGPEFLTYFQNEAQLEKSRLLSDRFSAERPKGSFSTLEIQRTEQGDSAMYLCASSLAGLQETQYFGPGTRLLVL.

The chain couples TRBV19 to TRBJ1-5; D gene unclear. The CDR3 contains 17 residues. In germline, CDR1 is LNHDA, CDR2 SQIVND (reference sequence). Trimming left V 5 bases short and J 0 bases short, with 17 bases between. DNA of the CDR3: TGTGCCAGTAGTGCCCATGTTACAGCCTCTAGCAATCAGCCCCAGCATTTT. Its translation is CASSAHVTASSNQPQHF.

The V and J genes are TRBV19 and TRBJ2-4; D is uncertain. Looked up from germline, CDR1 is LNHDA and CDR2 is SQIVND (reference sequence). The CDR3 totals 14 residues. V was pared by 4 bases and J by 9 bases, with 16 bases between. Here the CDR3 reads CASSNFNPVGIQYF. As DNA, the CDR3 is TGTGCCAGTAGTAACTTCAACCCGGTTGGCATTCAGTACTTC.

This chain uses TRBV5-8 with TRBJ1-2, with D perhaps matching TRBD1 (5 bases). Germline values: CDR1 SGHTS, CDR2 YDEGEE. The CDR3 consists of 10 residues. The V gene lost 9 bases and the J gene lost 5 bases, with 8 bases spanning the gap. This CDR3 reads CATGIYGYTF. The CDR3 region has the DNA TGTGCCACAGGGATTTATGGCTACACCTTC.